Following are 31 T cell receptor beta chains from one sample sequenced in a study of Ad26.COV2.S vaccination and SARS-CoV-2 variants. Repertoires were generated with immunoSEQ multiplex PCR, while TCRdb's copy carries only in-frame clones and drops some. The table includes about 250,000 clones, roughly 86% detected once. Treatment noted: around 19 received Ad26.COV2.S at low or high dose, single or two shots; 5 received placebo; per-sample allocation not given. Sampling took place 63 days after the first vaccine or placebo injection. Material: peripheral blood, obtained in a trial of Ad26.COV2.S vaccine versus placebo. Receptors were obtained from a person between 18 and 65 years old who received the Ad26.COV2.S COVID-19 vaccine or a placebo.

The CDR3, as DNA: TGTGCCAGCAGCCAAGATCGGAGGCCTGGAAACACTGAAGCTTTCTTT. Its translation: CASSQDRRPGNTEAFF. This chain connects TRBV3-1 (or the pseudogene TRBV3-2) to TRBJ1-1, with D uncertain. From germline, CDR1 is LGHDT and CDR2 YNNKEL (reference sequence). V was cut by 0 bases and J by 2 bases, with 13 bases left in between. The CDR3 spans 16 residues.

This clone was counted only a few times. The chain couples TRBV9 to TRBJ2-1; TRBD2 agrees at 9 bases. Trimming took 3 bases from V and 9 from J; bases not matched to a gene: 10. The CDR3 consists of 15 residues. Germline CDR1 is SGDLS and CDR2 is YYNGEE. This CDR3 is CASSATAGGPVEQFF. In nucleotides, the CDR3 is TGTGCCAGCAGCGCGACCGCGGGGGGGCCGGTTGAGCAGTTCTTC.

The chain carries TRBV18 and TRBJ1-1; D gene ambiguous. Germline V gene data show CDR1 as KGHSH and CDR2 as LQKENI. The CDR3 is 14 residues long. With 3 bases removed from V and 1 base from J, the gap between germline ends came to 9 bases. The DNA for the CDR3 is TGTGCCAGCTCACCCTTTCAAGAGAACACTGAAGCTTTCTTT. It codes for CASSPFQENTEAFF.

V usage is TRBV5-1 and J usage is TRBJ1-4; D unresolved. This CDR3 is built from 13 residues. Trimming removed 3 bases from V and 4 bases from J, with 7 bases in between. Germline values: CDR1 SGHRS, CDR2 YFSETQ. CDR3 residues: CASSWEINEKLFF. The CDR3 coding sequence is TGCGCCAGCAGCTGGGAGATTAATGAAAAACTGTTTTTT. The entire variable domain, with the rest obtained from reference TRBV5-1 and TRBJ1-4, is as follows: KAGVTQTPRYLIKTRGQQVTLSCSPISGHRSVSWYQQTPGQGLQFLFEYFSETQRNKGNFPGRFSGRQFSNSRSEMNVSTLELGDSALYLCASSWEINEKLFFGSGTQLSVL.

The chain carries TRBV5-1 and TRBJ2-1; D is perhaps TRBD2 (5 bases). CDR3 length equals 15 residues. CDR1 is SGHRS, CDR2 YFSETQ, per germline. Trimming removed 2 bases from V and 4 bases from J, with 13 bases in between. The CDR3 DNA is TGCGCCAGCAGCTTCGACTACGGGTCTTACAATGAGCAGTTCTTC. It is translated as CASSFDYGSYNEQFF.

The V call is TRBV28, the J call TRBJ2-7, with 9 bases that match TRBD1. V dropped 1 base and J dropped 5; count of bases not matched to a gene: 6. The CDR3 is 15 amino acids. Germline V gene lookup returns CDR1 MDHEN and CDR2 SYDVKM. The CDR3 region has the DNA TGTGCCAGCAGTTTATCCGGGACAGGGCTTCACGAGCAGTACTTC. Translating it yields CASSLSGTGLHEQYF.

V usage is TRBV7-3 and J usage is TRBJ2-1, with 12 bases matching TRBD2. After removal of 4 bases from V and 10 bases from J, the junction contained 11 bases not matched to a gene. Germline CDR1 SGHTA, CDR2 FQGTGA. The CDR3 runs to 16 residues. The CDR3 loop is CASSSWTSGVLAEQFF. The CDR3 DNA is TGTGCCAGCAGCTCTTGGACTAGCGGGGTTTTAGCGGAGCAGTTCTTC.

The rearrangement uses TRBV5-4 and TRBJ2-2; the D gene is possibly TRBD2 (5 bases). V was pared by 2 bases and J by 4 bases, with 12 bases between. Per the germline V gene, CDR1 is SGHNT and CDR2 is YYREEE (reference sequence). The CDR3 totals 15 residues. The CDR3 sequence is CASSLTAAGTGELFF. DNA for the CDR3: TGTGCCAGCAGCTTAACAGCCGCGGGCACCGGGGAGCTGTTTTTT.

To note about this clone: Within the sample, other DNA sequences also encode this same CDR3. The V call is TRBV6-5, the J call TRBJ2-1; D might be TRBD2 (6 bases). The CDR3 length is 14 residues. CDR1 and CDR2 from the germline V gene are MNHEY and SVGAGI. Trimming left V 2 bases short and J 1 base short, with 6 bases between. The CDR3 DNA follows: TGTGCCAGCAGTTACGGGGGGTCCTACAATGAGCAGTTCTTC. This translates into CASSYGGSYNEQFF.

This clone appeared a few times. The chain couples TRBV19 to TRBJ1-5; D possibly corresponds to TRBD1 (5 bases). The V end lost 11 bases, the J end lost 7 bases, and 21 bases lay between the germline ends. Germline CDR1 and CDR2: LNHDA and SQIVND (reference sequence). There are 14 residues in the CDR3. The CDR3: CASHKGRSWQPQHF. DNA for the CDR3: TGTGCCTCGCATAAGGGACGGTCGTGGCAGCCCCAGCATTTT. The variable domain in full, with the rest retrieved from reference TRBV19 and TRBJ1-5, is DGGITQSPKYLFRKEGQNVTLSCEQNLNHDAMYWYRQDPGQGLRLIYYSQIVNDFQKGDIAEGYSVSREKKESFPLTVTSAQKNPTAFYLCASHKGRSWQPQHFGDGTRLSIL.

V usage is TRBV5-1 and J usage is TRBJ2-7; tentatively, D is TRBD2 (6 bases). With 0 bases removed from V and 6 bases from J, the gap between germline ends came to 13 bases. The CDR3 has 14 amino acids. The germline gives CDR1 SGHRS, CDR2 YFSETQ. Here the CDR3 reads CASSLAPSVLEQYF. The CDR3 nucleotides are TGCGCCAGCAGCTTGGCGCCTAGCGTACTCGAGCAGTACTTC.

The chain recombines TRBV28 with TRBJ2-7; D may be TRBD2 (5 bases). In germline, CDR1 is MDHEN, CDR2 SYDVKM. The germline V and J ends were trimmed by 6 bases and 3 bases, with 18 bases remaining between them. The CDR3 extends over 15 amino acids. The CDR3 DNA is TGTGCCAGCAGCCCCCGGAGAGCGGAGTACTACGAGCAGTACTTC. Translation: CASSPRRAEYYEQYF.

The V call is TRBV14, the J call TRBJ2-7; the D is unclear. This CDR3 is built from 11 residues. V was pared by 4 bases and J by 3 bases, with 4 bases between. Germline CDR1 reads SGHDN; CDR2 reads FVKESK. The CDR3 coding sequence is TGTGCCAGCAGCCGGGGCTACGAGCAGTACTTC. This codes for CASSRGYEQYF. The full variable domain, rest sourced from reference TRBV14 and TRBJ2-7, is EAGVTQFPSHSVIEKGQTVTLRCDPISGHDNLYWYRRVMGKEIKFLLHFVKESKQDESGMPNNRFLAERTGGTYSTLKVQPAELEDSGVYFCASSRGYEQYFGPGTRLTVT.

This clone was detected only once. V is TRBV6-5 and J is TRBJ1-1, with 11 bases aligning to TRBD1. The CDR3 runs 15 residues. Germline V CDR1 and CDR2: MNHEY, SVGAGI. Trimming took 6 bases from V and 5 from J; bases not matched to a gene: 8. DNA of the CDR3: TGTGCCAGCAGGAGGACAGGGGGCGCGTTAACTGAAGCTTTCTTT. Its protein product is CASRRTGGALTEAFF.

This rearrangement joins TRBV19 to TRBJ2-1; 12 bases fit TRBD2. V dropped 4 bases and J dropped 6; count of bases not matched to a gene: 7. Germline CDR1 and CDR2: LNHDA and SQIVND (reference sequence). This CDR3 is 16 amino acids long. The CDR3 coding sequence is TGTGCCAGTAGTAGTCTAGCGGGAGGGCCGGGCAATGAGCAGTTCTTC. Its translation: CASSSLAGGPGNEQFF.

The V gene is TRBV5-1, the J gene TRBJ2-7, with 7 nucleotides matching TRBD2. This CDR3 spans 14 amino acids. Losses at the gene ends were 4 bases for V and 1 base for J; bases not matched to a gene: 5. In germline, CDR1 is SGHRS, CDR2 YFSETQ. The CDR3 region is CASSQRTRSYEQYF. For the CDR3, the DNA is TGCGCCAGCAGCCAAAGGACTAGATCCTACGAGCAGTACTTC. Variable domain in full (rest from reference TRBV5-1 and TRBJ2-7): KAGVTQTPRYLIKTRGQQVTLSCSPISGHRSVSWYQQTPGQGLQFLFEYFSETQRNKGNFPGRFSGRQFSNSRSEMNVSTLELGDSALYLCASSQRTRSYEQYFGPGTRLTVT.

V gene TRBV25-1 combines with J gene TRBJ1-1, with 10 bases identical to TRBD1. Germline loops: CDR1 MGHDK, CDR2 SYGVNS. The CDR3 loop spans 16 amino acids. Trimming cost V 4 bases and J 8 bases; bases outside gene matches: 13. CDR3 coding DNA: TGTGCCAGCAGTGGAATAAGTGATGACAGGGGGCGAGAAGCTTTCTTT. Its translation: CASSGISDDRGREAFF.

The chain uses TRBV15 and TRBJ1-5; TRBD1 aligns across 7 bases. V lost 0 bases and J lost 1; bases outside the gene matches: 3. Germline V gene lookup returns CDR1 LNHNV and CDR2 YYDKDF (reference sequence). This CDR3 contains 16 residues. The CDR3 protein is CATSRDKGASNQPQHF. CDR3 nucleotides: TGTGCCACCAGCAGAGATAAGGGGGCGAGCAATCAGCCCCAGCATTTT.

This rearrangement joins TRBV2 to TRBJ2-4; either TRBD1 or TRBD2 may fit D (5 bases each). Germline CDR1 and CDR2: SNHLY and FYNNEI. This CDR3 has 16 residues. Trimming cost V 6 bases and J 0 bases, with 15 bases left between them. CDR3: CASRIRDGLAKNIQYF. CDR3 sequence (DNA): TGTGCCAGCAGGATCCGGGACGGCTTAGCCAAAAACATTCAGTACTTC.

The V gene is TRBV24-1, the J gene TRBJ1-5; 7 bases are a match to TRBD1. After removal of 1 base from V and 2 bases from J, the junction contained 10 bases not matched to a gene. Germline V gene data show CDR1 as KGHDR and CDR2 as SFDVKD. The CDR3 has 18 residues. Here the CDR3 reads CATSDFTGEDIGNQPQHF. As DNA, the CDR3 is TGTGCCACCAGTGATTTCACAGGGGAGGATATCGGCAATCAGCCCCAGCATTTT.

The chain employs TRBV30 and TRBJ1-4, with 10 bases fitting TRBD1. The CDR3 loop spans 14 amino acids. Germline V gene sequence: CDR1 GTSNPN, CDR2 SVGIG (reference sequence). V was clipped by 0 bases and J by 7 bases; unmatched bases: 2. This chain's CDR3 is CAWSVTGGGEKLFF. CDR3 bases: TGTGCCTGGAGTGTGACAGGGGGCGGTGAAAAACTGTTTTTT. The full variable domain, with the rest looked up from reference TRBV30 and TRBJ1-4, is SQTIHQWPATLVQPVGSPLSLECTVEGTSNPNLYWYRQAAGRGLQLLFYSVGIGQISSEVPQNLSASRPQDRQFILSSKKLLLSDSGFYLCAWSVTGGGEKLFFGSGTQLSVL.

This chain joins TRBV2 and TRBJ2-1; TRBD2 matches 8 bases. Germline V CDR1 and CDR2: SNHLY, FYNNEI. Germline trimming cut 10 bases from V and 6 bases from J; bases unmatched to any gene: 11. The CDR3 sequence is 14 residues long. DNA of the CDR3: TGTGCCACCTCGGGGAGCGGGAGCTCCAATGAGCAGTTCTTC. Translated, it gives CATSGSGSSNEQFF.

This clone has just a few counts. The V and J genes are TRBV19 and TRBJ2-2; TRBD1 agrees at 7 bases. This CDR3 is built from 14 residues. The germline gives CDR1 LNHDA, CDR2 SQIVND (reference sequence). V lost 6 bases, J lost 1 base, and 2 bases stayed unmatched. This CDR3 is CASRRQGNTGELFF. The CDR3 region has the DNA TGTGCCAGTAGAAGACAGGGGAACACCGGGGAGCTGTTTTTT.

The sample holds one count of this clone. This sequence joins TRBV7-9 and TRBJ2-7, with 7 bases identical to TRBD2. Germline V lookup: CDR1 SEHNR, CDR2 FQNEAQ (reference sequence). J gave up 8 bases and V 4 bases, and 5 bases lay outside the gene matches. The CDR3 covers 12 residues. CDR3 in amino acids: CASSSEGGKQYF. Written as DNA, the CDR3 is TGTGCCAGCAGCTCAGAGGGAGGGAAGCAGTACTTC.

CDR3: CASSRARGSYEQYF. The CDR3 DNA is TGTGCCAGCAGTCGAGCCCGGGGCTCCTACGAGCAGTACTTC. The V gene is TRBV2, the J gene TRBJ2-7, with D maybe TRBD2 (5 bases). CDR1 and CDR2 (germline): SNHLY, FYNNEI. The V end lost 5 bases, the J end lost 0 bases, and 11 bases lay between the germline ends. This CDR3 is built from 14 residues.

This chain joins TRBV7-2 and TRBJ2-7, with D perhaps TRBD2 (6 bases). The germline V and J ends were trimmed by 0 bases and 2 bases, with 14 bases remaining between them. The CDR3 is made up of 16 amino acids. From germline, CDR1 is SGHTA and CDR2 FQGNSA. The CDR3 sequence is CASSLAWDFLTYEQYF. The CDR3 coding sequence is TGTGCCAGCAGCTTAGCCTGGGACTTCCTAACCTACGAGCAGTACTTC. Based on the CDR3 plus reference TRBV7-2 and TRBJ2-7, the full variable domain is GAGVSQSPSNKVTEKGKDVELRCDPISGHTALYWYRQSLGQGLEFLIYFQGNSAPDKSGLPSDRFSAERTGGSVSTLTIQRTQQEDSAVYLCASSLAWDFLTYEQYFGPGTRLTVT.

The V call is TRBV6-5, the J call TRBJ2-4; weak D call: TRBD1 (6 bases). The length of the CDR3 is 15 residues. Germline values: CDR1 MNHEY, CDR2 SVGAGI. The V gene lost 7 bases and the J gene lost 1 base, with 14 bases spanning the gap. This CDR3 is CASMGAGEAKNIQYF. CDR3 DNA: TGTGCCAGCATGGGGGCCGGGGAGGCCAAAAACATTCAGTACTTC.

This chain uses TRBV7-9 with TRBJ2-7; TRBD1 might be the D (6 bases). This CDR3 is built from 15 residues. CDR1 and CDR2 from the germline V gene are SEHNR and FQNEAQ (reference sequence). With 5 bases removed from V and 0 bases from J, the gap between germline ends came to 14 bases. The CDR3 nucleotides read TGTGCCAGCAGCCTGCAGGGGATCCTCTCCTACGAGCAGTACTTC. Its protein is CASSLQGILSYEQYF.

CDR3 in amino acids: CASGLNTYEQYF. The CDR3, as DNA: TGTGCTAGTGGTTTGAACACCTACGAGCAGTACTTC. The V call is TRBV12-5, the J call TRBJ2-7, with D unresolved. This CDR3 region has 12 residues. With 2 bases removed from V and 2 bases from J, the gap between germline ends came to 4 bases. Germline V gives CDR1 LGHNT, CDR2 FRNRAP.

DNA for the CDR3: TGTGCCAGCAGACTAGCGGGAGATGAGCAGTTCTTC. This sequence encodes CASRLAGDEQFF. The chain joins TRBV2 to TRBJ2-1; TRBD2 aligns across 11 bases. The CDR3 is 12 amino acids. Looked up from germline, CDR1 is SNHLY and CDR2 is FYNNEI. The J segment lost 8 bases and the V segment lost 6 bases, leaving 0 bases of the junction unmatched.

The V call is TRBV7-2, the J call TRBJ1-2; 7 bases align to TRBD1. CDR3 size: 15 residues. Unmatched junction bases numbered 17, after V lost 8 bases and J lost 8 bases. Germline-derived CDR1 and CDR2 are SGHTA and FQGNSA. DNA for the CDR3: TGTGCCAGCCAACAGGACAGGCGACAGAATTCAGGCTACACCTTC. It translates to CASQQDRRQNSGYTF.